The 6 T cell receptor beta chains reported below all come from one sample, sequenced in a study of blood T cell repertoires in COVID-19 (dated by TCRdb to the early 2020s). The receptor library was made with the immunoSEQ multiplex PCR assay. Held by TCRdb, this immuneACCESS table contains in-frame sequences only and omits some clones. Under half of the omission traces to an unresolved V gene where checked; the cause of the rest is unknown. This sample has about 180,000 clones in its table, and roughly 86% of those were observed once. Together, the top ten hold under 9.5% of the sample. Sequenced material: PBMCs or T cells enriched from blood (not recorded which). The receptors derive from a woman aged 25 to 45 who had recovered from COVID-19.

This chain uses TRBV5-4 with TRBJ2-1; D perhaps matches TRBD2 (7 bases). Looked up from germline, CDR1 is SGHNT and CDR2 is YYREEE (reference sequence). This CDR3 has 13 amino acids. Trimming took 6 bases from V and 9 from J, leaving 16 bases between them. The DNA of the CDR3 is TGTGCCAGCACGGGGGGCGGATTGAGTGAGCAGTTCTTC. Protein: CASTGGGLSEQFF.

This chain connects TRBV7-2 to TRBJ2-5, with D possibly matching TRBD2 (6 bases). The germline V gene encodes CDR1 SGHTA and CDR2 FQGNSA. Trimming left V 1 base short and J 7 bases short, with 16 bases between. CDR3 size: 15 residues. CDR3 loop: CASSLGGAMGGTQYF. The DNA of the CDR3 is TGTGCCAGCAGCTTAGGCGGGGCAATGGGAGGGACCCAGTACTTC.

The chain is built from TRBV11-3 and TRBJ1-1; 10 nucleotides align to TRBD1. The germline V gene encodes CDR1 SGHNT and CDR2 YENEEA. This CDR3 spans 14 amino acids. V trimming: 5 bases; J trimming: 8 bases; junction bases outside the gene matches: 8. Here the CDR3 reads CASSAGTGAPEAFF. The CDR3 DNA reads TGTGCCAGCAGCGCAGGGACAGGGGCTCCCGAAGCTTTCTTT.

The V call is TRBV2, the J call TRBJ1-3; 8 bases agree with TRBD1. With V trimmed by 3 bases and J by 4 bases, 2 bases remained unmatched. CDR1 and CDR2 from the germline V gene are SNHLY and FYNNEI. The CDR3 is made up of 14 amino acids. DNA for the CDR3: TGTGCCAGCAGTGAGCAGGGGGCGGGAAACACCATATATTTT. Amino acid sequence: CASSEQGAGNTIYF.

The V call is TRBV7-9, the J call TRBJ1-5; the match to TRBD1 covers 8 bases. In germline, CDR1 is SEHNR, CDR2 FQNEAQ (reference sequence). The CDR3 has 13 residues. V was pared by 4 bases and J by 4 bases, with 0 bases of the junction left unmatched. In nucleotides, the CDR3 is TGTGCCAGCAGCTGGGACAGGAATCAGCCCCAGCATTTT. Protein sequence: CASSWDRNQPQHF.

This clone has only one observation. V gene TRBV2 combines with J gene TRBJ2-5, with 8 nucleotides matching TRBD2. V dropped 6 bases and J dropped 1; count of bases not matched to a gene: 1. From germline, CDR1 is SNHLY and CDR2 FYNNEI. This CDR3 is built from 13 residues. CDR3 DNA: TGTGCCAGCAGAAGCGGGAGCCAAGAGACCCAGTACTTC. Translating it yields CASRSGSQETQYF. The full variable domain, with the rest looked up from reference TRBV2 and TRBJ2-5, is EPEVTQTPSHQVTQMGQEVILRCVPISNHLYFYWYRQILGQKVEFLVSFYNNEISEKSEIFDDQFSVERPDGSNFTLKIRSTKLEDSAMYFCASRSGSQETQYFGPGTRLLVL.